A single sample gave rise to the 9 T cell receptor beta chains below, sequenced in a study of monozygotic twins with inflammatory bowel disease. TCRdb re-called the 5' RACE reads; one entry per CDR3 protein, DNA not given. This sample's clone table lists about 160,000 distinct CDR3 sequences. Sequencing was carried out using blood. These receptors were collected from a human donor with ulcerative colitis or Crohn's disease, or a healthy co-twin of an affected twin (not recorded which).

CDR3 residues: CASSFDRVDYGYTF. The V call is TRBV7-3, the J call TRBJ1-2; checking the TCRdb D call of TRBD1 is not possible without DNA. CDR1 and CDR2 from the germline V gene are SGHTA and FQGTGA. This CDR3 is built from 14 residues.

This sequence joins TRBV7-2 and TRBJ2-7. The CDR3 sequence is 14 residues long. Germline CDR1 reads SGHTA; CDR2 reads FQGNSA. CDR3 sequence: CASSKTARSYEQYF.

The chain has TRBV4-2 and TRBJ2-1; the TRBD2 assignment by TCRdb is unverifiable without DNA. Per germline, CDR1 LGHNA and CDR2 YNFKEQ. The CDR3 has 14 amino acids. The CDR3 sequence is CASSRTSTDNEQFF.

The chain recombines TRBV27 with TRBJ1-5. The germline CDR1 and CDR2 sequences are MNHEY and SMNVEV (reference sequence). The CDR3 sequence is 16 residues long. CDR3 in amino acids: CASSWDYRGLDQPQHF.

The V gene is TRBV12-3 or TRBV12-4, the J gene TRBJ1-1. The CDR3 length is 11 residues. CDR3 sequence: CASAVGTEAFF.

The chain uses TRBV20-1 and TRBJ2-3; TCRdb names TRBD2, which stays unverified in the absence of DNA. This CDR3 is 14 amino acids long. The germline CDR1 and CDR2 sequences are DFQATT and SNEGSKA (reference sequence). CDR3 residues: CSGSLAGVVDTQYF.

V gene TRBV29-1 combines with J gene TRBJ1-2; the TCRdb call, TRBD1, lacks DNA for checking. Looked up from germline, CDR1 is SQVTM and CDR2 is ANQGSEA. CDR3 length: 12 amino acids. The CDR3 sequence is CSVPGGIYGYTF.

The chain employs TRBV20-1 and TRBJ2-5; TCRdb returns TRBD1, unconfirmable since there is no DNA. Germline assignment: CDR1 DFQATT and CDR2 SNEGSKA (reference sequence). The CDR3 loop spans 13 amino acids. CDR3 protein: CSPTARAIETQYF.

This chain uses TRBV19 with TRBJ2-1; TCRdb lists TRBD1, though no DNA is available to test this call. CDR3 length equals 14 residues. The germline gives CDR1 LNHDA, CDR2 SQIVND (reference sequence). The chain's CDR3 is CASRPSWTGNGQFF. The whole variable domain, filled in from reference TRBV19 and TRBJ2-1, reads DGGITQSPKYLFRKEGQNVTLSCEQNLNHDAMYWYRQDPGQGLRLIYYSQIVNDFQKGDIAEGYSVSREKKESFPLTVTSAQKNPTAFYLCASRPSWTGNGQFFGPGTRLTVL.